This T cell receptor beta chain was sequenced in a study of shared clonotypes between healthy human individuals. Study-level information: Each donor contributed plates that comprised three CD4 naive, three CD4 memory, two CD8 naive and one CD8 memory. Study-wide points: Shared clonotypes: about 5.3% naive CD4, about 3.5% naive CD8, about 2.5% memory CD4, approximately 0.37% memory CD8.

Notes on this clone: Its antigen is still unknown.

Each replicate PCR on the sorted subsets used 200 to 250 ng DNA (around 30,000 T cell genomes). Authors' data handling: ImmunoSEQ output lacked quality scores and full-length reads, limiting matched filtering. Libraries were prepared by immunoSEQ multiplex PCR; TCRdb keeps only in-frame clonotypes and omits some of them. V and J calls and clone size are copied from that table; D and trimming were computed from the DNA. The table shows about 710,000 clones, with roughly 72% occurring only once. CDR3 size: 15 residues. Trimming cost V 4 bases and J 8 bases; bases outside gene matches: 12. Germline V gene lookup returns CDR1 SGHNT and CDR2 YYREEE (reference sequence).

The source material was memory CD4+ T cells sorted from blood. Regarding subset: CD45RA-negative fraction. The chain joins TRBV5-4 to TRBJ1-1; 9 bases fit TRBD1. The receptor was derived from a woman younger than 45 in good health. CDR3 residues: CASSMGPAGTGEAFF. The CDR3, as DNA: TGTGCCAGCAGCATGGGGCCCGCCGGGACAGGGGAAGCTTTCTTT.